Listed here is a single T cell receptor (beta chain). Its antigen is as yet unknown. RNA transcripts were the template for amplifying TCR beta CDR3 regions. HTBI primers were used for first-round RT-PCR of the TCR CDR3. TCRdb passed the multiplex PCR reads through MiXCR, listing each CDR3 protein once. The table shows about 640,000 distinct CDR3 sequences, with under 25% occurring only once. This specimen comes from a study of T cells in Graves' hyperthyroidism and ophthalmopathy. Study-wide findings and caveats: Stable hyperthyroidism was separated from ophthalmopathy by a model based on 13 V-J features. Appearing also in blood were most of the thyroid clonotypes expanded above 0.001.

The CDR3 consists of 15 residues. Trimming stripped 6 bases from V and 2 bases from J, with 17 bases between. Germline CDR1 reads MDHEN; CDR2 reads SYDVKM. The source is a man in his thirties or forties with Graves' ophthalmopathy. Sequenced material: blood. The J gene is TRBJ2-7, the V gene TRBV28, with a tentative D call TRBD2 (7 bases). The CDR3: CASRGEGGGTYEQYF. CDR3 nucleotide sequence: TGTGCCAGCAGGGGAGAGGGAGGGGGGACCTACGAGCAGTACTTC.